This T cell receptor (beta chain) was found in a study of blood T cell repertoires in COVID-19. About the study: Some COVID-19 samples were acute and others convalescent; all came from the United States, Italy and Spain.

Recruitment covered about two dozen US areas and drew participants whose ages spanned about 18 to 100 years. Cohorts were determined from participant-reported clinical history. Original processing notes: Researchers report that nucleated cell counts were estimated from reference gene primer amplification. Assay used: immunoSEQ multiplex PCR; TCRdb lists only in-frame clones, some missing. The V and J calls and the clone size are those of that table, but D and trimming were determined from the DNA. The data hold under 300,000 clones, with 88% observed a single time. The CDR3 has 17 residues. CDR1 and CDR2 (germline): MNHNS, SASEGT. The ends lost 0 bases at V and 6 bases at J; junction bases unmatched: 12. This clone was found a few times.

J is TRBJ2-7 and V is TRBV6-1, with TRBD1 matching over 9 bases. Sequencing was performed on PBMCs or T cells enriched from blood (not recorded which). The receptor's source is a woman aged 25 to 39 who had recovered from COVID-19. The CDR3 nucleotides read TGTGCCAGCAGTGAAGCCCATTATAGGACAGGGGAGGGCGAGCAGTACTTC. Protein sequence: CASSEAHYRTGEGEQYF.